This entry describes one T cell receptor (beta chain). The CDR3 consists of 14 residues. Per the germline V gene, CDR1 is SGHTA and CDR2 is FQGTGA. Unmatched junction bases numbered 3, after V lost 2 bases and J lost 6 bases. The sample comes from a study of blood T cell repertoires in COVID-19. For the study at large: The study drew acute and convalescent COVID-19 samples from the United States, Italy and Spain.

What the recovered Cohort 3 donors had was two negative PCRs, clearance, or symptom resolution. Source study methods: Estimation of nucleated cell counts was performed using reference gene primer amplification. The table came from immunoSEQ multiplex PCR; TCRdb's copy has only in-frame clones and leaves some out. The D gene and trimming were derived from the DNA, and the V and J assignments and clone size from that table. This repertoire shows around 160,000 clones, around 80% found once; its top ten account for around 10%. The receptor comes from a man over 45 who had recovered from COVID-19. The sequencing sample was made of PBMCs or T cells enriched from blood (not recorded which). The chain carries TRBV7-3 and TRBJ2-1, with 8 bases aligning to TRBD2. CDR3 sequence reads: CASSLASGPNEQFF. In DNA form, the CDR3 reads TGTGCCAGCAGCTTAGCTAGCGGGCCCAATGAGCAGTTCTTC.